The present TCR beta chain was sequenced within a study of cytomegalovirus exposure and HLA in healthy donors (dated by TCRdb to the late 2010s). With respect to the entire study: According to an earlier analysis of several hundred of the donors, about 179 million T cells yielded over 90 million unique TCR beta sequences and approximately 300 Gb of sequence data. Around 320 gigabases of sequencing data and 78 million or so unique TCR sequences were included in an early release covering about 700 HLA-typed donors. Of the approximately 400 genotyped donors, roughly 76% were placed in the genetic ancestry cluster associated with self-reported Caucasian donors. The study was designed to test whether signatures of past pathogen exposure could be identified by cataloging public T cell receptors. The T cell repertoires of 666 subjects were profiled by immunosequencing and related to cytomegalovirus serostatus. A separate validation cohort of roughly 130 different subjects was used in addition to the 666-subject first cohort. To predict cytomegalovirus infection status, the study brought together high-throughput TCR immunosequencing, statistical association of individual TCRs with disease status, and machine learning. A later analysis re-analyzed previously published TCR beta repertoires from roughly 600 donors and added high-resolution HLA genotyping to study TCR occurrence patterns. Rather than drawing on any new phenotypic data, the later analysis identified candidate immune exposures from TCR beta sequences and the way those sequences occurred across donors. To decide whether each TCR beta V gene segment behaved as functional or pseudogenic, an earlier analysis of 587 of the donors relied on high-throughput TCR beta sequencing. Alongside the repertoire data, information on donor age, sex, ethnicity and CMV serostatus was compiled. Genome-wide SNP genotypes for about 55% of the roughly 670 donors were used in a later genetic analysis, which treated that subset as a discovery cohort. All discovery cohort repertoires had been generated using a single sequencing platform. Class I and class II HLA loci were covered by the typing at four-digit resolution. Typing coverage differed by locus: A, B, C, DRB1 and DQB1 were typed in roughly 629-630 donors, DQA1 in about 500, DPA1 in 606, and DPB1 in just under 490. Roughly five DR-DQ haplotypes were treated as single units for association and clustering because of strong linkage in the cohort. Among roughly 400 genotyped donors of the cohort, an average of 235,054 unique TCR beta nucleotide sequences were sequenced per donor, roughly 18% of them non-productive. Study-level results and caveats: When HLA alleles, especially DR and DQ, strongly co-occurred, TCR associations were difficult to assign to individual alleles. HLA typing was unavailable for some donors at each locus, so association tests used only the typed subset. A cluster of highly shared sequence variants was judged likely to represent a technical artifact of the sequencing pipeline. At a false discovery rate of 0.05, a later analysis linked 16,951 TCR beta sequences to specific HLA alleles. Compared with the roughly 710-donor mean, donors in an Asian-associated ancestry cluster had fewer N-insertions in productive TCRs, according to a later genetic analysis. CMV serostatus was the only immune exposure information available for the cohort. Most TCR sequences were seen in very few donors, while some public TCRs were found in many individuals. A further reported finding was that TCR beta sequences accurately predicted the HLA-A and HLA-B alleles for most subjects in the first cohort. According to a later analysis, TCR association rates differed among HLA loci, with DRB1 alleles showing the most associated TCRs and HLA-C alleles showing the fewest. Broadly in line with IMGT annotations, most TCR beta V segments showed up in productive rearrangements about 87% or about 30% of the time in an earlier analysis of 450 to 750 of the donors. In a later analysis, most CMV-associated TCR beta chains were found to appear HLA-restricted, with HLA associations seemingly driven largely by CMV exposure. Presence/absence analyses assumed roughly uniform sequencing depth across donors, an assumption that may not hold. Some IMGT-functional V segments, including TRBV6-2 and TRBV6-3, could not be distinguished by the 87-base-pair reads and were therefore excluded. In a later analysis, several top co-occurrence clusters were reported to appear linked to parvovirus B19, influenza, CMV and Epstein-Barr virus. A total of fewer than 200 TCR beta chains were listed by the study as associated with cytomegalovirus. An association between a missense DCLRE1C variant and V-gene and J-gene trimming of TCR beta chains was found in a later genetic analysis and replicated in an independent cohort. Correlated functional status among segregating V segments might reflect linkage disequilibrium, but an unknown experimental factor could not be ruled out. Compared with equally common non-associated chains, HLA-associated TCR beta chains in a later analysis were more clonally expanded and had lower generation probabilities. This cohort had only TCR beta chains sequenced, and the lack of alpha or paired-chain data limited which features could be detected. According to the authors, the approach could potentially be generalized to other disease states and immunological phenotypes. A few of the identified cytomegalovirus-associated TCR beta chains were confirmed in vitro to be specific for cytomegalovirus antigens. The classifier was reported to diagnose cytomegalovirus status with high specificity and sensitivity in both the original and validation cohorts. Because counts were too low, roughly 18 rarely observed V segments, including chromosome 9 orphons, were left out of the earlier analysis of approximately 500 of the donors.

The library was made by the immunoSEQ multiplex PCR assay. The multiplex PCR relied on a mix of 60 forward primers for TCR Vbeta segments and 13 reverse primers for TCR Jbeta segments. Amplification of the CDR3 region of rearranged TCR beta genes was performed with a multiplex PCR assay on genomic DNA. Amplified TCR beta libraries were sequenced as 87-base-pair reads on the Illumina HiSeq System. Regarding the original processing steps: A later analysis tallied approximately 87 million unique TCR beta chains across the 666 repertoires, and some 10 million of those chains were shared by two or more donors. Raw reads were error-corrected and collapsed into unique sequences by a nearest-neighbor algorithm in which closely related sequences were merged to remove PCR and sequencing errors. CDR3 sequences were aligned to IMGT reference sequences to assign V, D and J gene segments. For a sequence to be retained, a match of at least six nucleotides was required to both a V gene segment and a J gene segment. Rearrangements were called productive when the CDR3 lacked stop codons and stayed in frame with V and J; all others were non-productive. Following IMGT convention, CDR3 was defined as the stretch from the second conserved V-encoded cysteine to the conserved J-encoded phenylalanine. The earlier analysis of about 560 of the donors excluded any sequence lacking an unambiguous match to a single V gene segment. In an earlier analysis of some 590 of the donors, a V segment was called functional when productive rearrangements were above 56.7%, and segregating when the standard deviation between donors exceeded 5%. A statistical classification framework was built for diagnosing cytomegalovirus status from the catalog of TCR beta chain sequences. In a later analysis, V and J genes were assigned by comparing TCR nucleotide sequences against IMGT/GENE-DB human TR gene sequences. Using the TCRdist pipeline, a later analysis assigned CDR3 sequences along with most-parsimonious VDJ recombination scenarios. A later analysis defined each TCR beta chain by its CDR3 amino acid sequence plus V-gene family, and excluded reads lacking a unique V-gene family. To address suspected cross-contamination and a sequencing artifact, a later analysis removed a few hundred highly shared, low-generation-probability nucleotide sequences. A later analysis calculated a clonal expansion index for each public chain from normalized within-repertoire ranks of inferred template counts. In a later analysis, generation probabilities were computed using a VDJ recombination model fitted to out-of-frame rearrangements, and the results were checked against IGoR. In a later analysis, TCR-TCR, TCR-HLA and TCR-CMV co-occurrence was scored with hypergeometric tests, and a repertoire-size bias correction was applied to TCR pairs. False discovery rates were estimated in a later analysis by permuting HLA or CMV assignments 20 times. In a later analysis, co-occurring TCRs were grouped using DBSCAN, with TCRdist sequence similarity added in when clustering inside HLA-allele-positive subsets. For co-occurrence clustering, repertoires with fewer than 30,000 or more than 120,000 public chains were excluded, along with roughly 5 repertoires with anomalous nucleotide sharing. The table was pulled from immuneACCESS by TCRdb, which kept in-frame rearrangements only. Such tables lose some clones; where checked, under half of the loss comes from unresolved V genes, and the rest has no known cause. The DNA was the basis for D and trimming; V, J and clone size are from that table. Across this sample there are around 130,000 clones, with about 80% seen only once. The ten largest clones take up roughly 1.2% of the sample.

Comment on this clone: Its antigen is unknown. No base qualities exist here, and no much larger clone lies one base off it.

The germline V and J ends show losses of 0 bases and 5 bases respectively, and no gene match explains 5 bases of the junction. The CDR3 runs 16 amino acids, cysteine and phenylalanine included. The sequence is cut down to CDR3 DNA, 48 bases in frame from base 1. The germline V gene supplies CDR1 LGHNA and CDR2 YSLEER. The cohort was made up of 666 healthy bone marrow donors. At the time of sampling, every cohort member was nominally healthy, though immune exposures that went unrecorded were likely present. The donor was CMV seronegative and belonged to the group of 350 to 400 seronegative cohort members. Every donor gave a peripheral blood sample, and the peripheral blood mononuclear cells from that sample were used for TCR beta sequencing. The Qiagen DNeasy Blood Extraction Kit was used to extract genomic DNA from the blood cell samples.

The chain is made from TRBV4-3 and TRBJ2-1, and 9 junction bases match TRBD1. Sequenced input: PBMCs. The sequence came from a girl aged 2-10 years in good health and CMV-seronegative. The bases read TGCGCCAGCAGCCAAGATGTCGGGACAGGGCACAATGAGCAGTTCTTC. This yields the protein CASSQDVGTGHNEQFF.